These T cell receptor beta chains were read from a single sample in a study of blood T cell repertoires in COVID-19. Only in-frame clones appear in the TCRdb table, and some are missing; sequencing was by immunoSEQ multiplex PCR. The sample has around 260,000 clones, about 89% seen once; the top ten hold approximately 0.84%. The specimen was peripheral blood. The receptor set was obtained from a man aged 25-45 years with acute or convalescent COVID-19. Both conserved end residues are part of each CDR3. D genes are given only for firm matches. A clone size is listed for some rows: how often the clone was seen (once, few, many), or a class if it is expanded.

TRBV2	NA	16	TRBD1	TRBJ1-5	CASSRRRTGLGQPQHF	TGTGCCAGCAGTCGCCGTCGGACAGGGTTGGGTCAGCCCCAGCATTTT
TRBV5-1	NA	14	NA	TRBJ1-2	CASSILTEPYGYTF	TGCGCCAGCAGCATCCTTACAGAGCCCTATGGCTACACCTTC
TRBV7-8	NA	13	NA	TRBJ2-1	CASSFQGYNEQFF	TGTGCCAGCAGCTTTCAGGGATATAATGAGCAGTTCTTC
TRBV2	NA	15	NA	TRBJ1-6	CASRQGGSLNSPLHF	TGTGCCAGCAGGCAGGGTGGTTCCCTTAATTCACCCCTCCACTTT
TRBV10-2	NA	14	TRBD1	TRBJ2-3	CASGQGALTDTQYF	TGCGCCAGCGGACAGGGGGCACTAACAGATACGCAGTATTTT
TRBV3-1/TRBV3-2	NA	14	NA	TRBJ1-6	CASSHTGGNSPLHF	TGTGCCAGCAGCCATACAGGTGGCAATTCACCCCTCCACTTT
TRBV28	NA	18	NA	TRBJ1-5	CASSFRGHLGRVNQPQHF	TGTGCCAGCAGTTTTAGGGGACACTTGGGTAGGGTCAATCAGCCCCAGCATTTT
TRBV7-9	NA	15	TRBD1	TRBJ2-2	CASSRGQGGTGELFF	TGTGCCAGCAGCCGAGGACAGGGGGGCACCGGGGAGCTGTTTTTT
TRBV30	NA	13	NA	TRBJ1-2	CAWSVMVGDGYTF	TGTGCCTGGAGTGTAATGGTAGGAGATGGCTACACCTTC
TRBV5-1	NA	15	NA	TRBJ1-1	CASSLWGRRNTEAFF	TGCGCCAGCAGCTTGTGGGGCAGAAGGAACACTGAAGCTTTCTTT
TRBV3-1/TRBV3-2	NA	15	NA	TRBJ1-6	CASSQGGGGNSPLHF	TGTGCCAGCAGCCAAGGGGGTGGAGGTAATTCACCCCTCCACTTT
TRBV12-3/TRBV12-4	NA	12	NA	TRBJ2-1	CASRRDSREQFF	TGTGCCAGCAGACGGGACTCCCGGGAGCAGTTCTTC
TRBV7-2	once	15	NA	TRBJ1-5	CASSLVQASNQPQHF	TGTGCCAGCAGCTTAGTCCAGGCTAGCAATCAGCCCCAGCATTTT
TRBV28	NA	10	NA	TRBJ2-3	CASLRGTQYF	TGTGCCAGCCTCCGGGGTACGCAGTATTTT
TRBV7-9	NA	15	NA	TRBJ2-1	CASARPSATYNEQFF	TGTGCCTCAGCGCGTCCCAGCGCCACTTACAATGAGCAGTTCTTC
TRBV28	NA	17	NA	TRBJ1-4	CASSTTPGGGDGEKLFF	TGTGCCAGCAGTACCACCCCGGGGGGAGGGGACGGGGAAAAACTGTTTTTT
TRBV5-4	NA	15	NA	TRBJ2-1	CASSPAGWTNNEQFF	TGTGCCAGCAGCCCAGCCGGGTGGACAAACAATGAGCAGTTCTTC
TRBV7-2	NA	15	NA	TRBJ1-2	CASSPRGQTSYGSTF	TGTGCCAGCAGCCCCCGAGGACAGACCTCCTATGGCTCCACCTTC
TRBV3-1/TRBV3-2	NA	13	NA	TRBJ1-2	CASRESGAYGYTF	TGTGCCAGCAGGGAGTCAGGGGCTTATGGCTACACCTTC
TRBV30	NA	14	NA	TRBJ1-1	CAWRGPGVNTEAFF	TGTGCCTGGAGGGGCCCGGGGGTGAACACTGAAGCTTTCTTT
TRBV19	NA	13	TRBD1	TRBJ1-2	CASSMGTGSGYTF	TGTGCCAGTAGTATGGGGACAGGGTCTGGCTACACCTTC
TRBV5-1	NA	14	NA	TRBJ1-4	CASSWGLTVEKLFF	TGCGCCAGCAGCTGGGGACTGACCGTCGAAAAACTGTTTTTT
TRBV28	NA	17	TRBD2	TRBJ2-3	CASSFSGGRASTDTQYF	TGTGCCAGCAGTTTTTCGGGCGGGAGGGCTAGCACAGATACGCAGTATTTT
TRBV12-3/TRBV12-4	NA	12	TRBD1	TRBJ1-5	CASKEGGQPQHF	TGTGCCAGCAAAGAAGGGGGCCAGCCCCAGCATTTT
TRBV3-1/TRBV3-2	NA	16	NA	TRBJ1-3	CASRADGQHSGNTIYF	TGTGCCAGCAGAGCTGACGGACAGCACTCTGGAAACACCATATATTTT
TRBV7-2	NA	14	TRBD2	TRBJ2-7	CASSYSGGMYEQYF	TGTGCCAGCAGCTACAGCGGGGGAATGTACGAGCAGTACTTC
TRBV5-1	NA	15	TRBD1	TRBJ2-7	CASSLTTGGFYEQYF	TGCGCCAGCAGCTTAACGACAGGGGGCTTCTACGAGCAGTACTTC
TRBV5-8	few	12	NA	TRBJ2-7	CASSFGRVGQYF	TGTGCCAGCAGCTTCGGCCGGGTCGGGCAGTACTTC
TRBV28	NA	14	NA	TRBJ2-2	CASSLSVVPGELFF	TGTGCCAGCAGTTTATCGGTGGTCCCCGGGGAGCTGTTTTTT
TRBV19	NA	14	NA	TRBJ1-6	CASSISGFNSPLHF	TGTGCCAGTAGTATTTCGGGATTCAATTCACCCCTCCACTTT
TRBV28	NA	14	NA	TRBJ2-1	CASIDRGGFGEQFF	TGTGCCAGCATTGATAGGGGAGGCTTTGGTGAGCAGTTCTTC
TRBV28	NA	12	NA	TRBJ1-2	CASTLTGYGYTF	TGTGCCAGCACCCTGACTGGCTATGGCTACACCTTC
TRBV28	NA	11	NA	TRBJ2-7	CASSLREEQYF	TGTGCCAGCAGTTTAAGGGAGGAGCAGTACTTC
TRBV7-2	NA	14	NA	TRBJ1-1	CASSITQGSTEAFF	TGTGCCAGCAGCATCACACAGGGTAGCACTGAAGCTTTCTTT
TRBV6-5	NA	16	NA	TRBJ2-6	CASSYEGGAGANVLTF	TGTGCCAGCAGTTACGAAGGGGGGGCTGGGGCCAACGTCCTGACTTTC
TRBV7-8	NA	19	TRBD1	TRBJ1-6	CASSDRDRLLLGIRSPLHF	TGTGCCAGCAGCGACCGGGACAGGCTCTTGTTAGGAATTCGGTCACCCCTCCACTTT
TRBV3-1/TRBV3-2	few	13	NA	TRBJ1-1	CASSQAGYTEAFF	TGTGCCAGCAGCCAAGCAGGGTACACTGAAGCTTTCTTT
TRBV27	few	16	TRBD2	TRBJ2-7	CASSFTSGRNLGEQYF	TGTGCCAGCAGTTTCACTAGCGGGAGGAATTTAGGAGAGCAGTACTTC
TRBV7-9	NA	14	NA	TRBJ1-6	CASIESSYNSPLHF	TGTGCCAGCATTGAGAGCTCCTATAATTCACCCCTCCACTTT
TRBV24-1	NA	15	NA	TRBJ2-3	CATSDARNPTDTQYF	TGTGCCACCAGTGATGCCAGGAACCCCACAGATACGCAGTATTTT
TRBV29-1	NA	13	NA	TRBJ2-3	CSVARTSTDTQYF	TGCAGCGTTGCCAGGACTAGCACAGATACGCAGTATTTT
TRBV21-1	NA	14	NA	TRBJ1-5	CASSKARGNQPQHF	TGTGCCAGCAGCAAAGCGAGAGGGAATCAGCCCCAGCATTTT
TRBV5-1	NA	14	TRBD2	TRBJ2-5	CASSVTSGKETQYF	TGCGCCAGCAGCGTAACTAGCGGGAAAGAGACCCAGTACTTC
TRBV2	NA	16	TRBD2	TRBJ2-5	CASSPISGRAHGTQYF	TGTGCCAGCAGTCCTATTAGCGGGAGGGCTCATGGGACCCAGTACTTC
TRBV11-1	NA	14	TRBD1	TRBJ2-7	CASRAPGQIYEQYF	TGTGCCAGCAGGGCTCCGGGACAGATTTACGAGCAGTACTTC
TRBV11-1	NA	15	TRBD2	TRBJ2-1	CASKVWEGRYNEQFF	TGTGCCAGCAAAGTGTGGGAGGGGAGATACAATGAGCAGTTCTTC
TRBV28	NA	15	NA	TRBJ1-6	CASTPPAGHNSPLHF	TGTGCCAGCACCCCTCCGGCGGGTCATAATTCACCCCTCCACTTT
TRBV20-1	NA	14	TRBD1	TRBJ2-7	CSASPGTGQREQYF	TGCAGTGCTAGTCCCGGGACAGGCCAACGGGAGCAGTACTTC
TRBV7-9	NA	13	TRBD2	TRBJ2-7	CASLTSGSYEQYF	TGTGCCAGCCTGACTAGCGGGAGTTACGAGCAGTACTTC
TRBV30	NA	17	NA	TRBJ1-5	CAWSSRQTRNSNQPQHF	TGTGCCTGGAGTTCGAGACAGACTAGGAATAGCAATCAGCCCCAGCATTTT
TRBV4-1	NA	16	NA	TRBJ2-2	CASSQDQVGDTGELFF	TGCGCCAGCAGCCAAGATCAGGTCGGCGACACCGGGGAGCTGTTTTTT